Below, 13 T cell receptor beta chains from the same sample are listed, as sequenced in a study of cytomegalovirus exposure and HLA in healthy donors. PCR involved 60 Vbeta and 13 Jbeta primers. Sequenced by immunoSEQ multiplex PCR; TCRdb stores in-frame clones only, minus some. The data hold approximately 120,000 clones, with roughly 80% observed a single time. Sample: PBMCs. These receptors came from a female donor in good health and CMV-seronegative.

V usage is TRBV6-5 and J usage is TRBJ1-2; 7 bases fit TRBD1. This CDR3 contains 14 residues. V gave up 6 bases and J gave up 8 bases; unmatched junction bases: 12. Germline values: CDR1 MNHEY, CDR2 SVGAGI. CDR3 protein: CASRPGTASRGYTF. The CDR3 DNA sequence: TGTGCCAGCAGACCTGGGACAGCCTCTAGAGGCTACACCTTC.

CDR3 coding DNA: TGTGCCAGCAGTTACGCCGGGACAGGGCCCGGCTACACCTTC. It codes for CASSYAGTGPGYTF. This chain joins TRBV6-5 and TRBJ1-2, with 9 bases fitting TRBD1. The V segment lost 2 bases and the J segment 8 bases; nucleotides outside the gene matches: 6. Germline CDR1 reads MNHEY; CDR2 reads SVGAGI. The CDR3 length is 14 residues.

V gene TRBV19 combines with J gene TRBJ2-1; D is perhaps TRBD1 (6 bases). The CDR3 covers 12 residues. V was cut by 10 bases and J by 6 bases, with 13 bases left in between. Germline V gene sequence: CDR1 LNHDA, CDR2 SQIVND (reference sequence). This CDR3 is CATQGTFNEQFF. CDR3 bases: TGTGCCACCCAGGGGACCTTCAATGAGCAGTTCTTC.

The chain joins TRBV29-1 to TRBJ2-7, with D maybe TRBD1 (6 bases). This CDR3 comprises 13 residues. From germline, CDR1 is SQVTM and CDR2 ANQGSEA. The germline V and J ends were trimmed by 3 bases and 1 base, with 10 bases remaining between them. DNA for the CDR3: TGCAGCGTTGAGGTTACAGGGTCCTACGAGCAGTACTTC. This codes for CSVEVTGSYEQYF.

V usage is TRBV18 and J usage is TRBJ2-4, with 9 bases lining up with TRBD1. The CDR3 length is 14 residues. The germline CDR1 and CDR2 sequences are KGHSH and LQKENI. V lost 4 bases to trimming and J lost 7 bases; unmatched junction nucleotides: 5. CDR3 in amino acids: CASSLQGARNIQYF. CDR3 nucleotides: TGTGCCAGCTCACTACAGGGGGCGCGGAACATTCAGTACTTC.

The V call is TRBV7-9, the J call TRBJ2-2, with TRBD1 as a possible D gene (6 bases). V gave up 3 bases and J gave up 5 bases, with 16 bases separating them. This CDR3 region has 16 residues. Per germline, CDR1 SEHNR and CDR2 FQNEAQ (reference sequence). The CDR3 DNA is TGTGCCAGCAGCTTTTCCAGGGGCGGGTTGACCGGGGAGCTGTTTTTT. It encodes CASSFSRGGLTGELFF. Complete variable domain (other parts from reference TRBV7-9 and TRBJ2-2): DTGVSQNPRHKITKRGQNVTFRCDPISEHNRLYWYRQTLGQGPEFLTYFQNEAQLEKSRLLSDRFSAERPKGSFSTLEIQRTEQGDSAMYLCASSFSRGGLTGELFFGEGSRLTVL.

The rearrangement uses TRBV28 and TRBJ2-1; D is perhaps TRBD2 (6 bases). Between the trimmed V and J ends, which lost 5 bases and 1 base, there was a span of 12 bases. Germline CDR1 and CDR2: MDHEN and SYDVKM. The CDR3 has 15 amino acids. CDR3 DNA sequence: TGTGCCAGCAGTCAGACTAGGCGTTCCTACAATGAGCAGTTCTTC. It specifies CASSQTRRSYNEQFF.

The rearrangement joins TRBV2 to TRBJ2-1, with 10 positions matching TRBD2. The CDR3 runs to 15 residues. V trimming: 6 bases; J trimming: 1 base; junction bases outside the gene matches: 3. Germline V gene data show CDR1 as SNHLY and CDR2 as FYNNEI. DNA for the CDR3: TGTGCCAGCAGGGAGCGGGGGGGATCCTACAATGAGCAGTTCTTC. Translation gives CASRERGGSYNEQFF.

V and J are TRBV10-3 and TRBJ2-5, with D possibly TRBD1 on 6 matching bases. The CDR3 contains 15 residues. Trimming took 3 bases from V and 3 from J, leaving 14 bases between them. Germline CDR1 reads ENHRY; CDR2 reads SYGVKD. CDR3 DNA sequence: TGTGCCATCAGTGAAGGGGGTTCGGGGAAAGAGACCCAGTACTTC. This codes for CAISEGGSGKETQYF.

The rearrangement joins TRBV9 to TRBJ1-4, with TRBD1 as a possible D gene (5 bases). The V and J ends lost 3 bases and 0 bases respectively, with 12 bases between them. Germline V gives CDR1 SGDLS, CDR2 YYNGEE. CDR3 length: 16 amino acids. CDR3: CASSAGSQSTNEKLFF. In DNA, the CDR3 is TGTGCCAGCAGCGCAGGGTCCCAGTCAACTAATGAAAAACTGTTTTTT.

The CDR3 spells CASSPTSGGAYEQYF. The CDR3 region has the DNA TGCGCCAGCAGCCCGACTAGCGGGGGGGCCTACGAGCAGTACTTC. The rearrangement joins TRBV5-1 to TRBJ2-7, with 14 bases aligning to TRBD2. The CDR3 totals 15 residues. Germline V gene sequence: CDR1 SGHRS, CDR2 YFSETQ. V was clipped by 4 bases and J by 2 bases; unmatched bases: 2.

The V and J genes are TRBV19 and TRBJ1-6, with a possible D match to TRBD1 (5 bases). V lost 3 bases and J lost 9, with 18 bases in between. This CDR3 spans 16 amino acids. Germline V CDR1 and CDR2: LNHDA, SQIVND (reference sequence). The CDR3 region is CASSISIGGEGSPLHF. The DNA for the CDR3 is TGTGCCAGTAGTATTTCGATCGGGGGTGAAGGTTCACCCCTCCACTTT. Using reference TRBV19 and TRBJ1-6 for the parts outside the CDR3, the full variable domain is DGGITQSPKYLFRKEGQNVTLSCEQNLNHDAMYWYRQDPGQGLRLIYYSQIVNDFQKGDIAEGYSVSREKKESFPLTVTSAQKNPTAFYLCASSISIGGEGSPLHFGNGTRLTVT.

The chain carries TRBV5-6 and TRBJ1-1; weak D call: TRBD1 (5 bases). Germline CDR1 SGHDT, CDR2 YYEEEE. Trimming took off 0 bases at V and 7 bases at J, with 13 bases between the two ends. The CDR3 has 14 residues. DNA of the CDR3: TGTGCCAGCAGCTTGGTCGACCAGGGTGGTGAAGCTTTCTTT. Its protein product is CASSLVDQGGEAFF.